The rows below give T cell receptor beta chains drawn from one sample of a study of CD8 T cells in Susac syndrome. In TCRdb, the immunoSEQ multiplex PCR reads were re-called with MiXCR into one record per CDR3 protein. The sample holds approximately 160,000 distinct CDR3 sequences; roughly 92% are singletons and the top ten take 0.09% to 0.1%. Specimen: CD4+ T cells from PBMCs. These receptor sequences come from a human donor with multiple sclerosis. CDR3s include the opening cysteine and the closing phenylalanine or tryptophan. Each record gives: V gene, D gene, J gene, clone size, CDR3 protein, CDR3 DNA. D genes are given only for firm matches. The size field is filled for only some rows; it gives once, few, many or a size class.

TRBV16	-	TRBJ1-4	-	CASSQSLGQAGANEKLFF	TGTGCCAGCAGCCAATCCTTGGGGCAGGCTGGGGCTAATGAAAAACTGTTTTTT
TRBV20-1	-	TRBJ2-7	-	CSASSAVPYEQYF	TGCAGTGCTAGCTCTGCGGTGCCGTACGAGCAGTACTTC
TRBV20-1	-	TRBJ1-6	-	CSAEAKTVNSPLHF	TGCAGTGCCGAGGCTAAAACGGTTAATTCACCCCTCCACTTT
TRBV6-1	TRBD1	TRBJ1-2	-	CASSEAFDRVKNYGYTF	TGTGCCAGCAGTGAAGCGTTCGACAGGGTGAAAAACTATGGCTACACCTTC
TRBV9	-	TRBJ1-3	-	CASSVDGGNTIYF	TGTGCCAGCAGCGTAGACGGCGGAAACACCATATATTTT
TRBV3-1	TRBD1	TRBJ1-2	once	CASSSQGARGYTF	TGTGCCAGCAGTTCCCAGGGGGCTCGAGGCTACACCTTC
TRBV12-3/TRBV12-4	TRBD2	TRBJ2-1	-	CASSLSTSGRFNEQFF	TGTGCCAGCAGTTTATCTACTAGCGGGAGGTTCAATGAGCAGTTCTTC
TRBV5-4	-	TRBJ2-3	-	CASSLLSADTQYF	TGTGCCAGCAGCCTCCTCTCCGCAGATACGCAGTATTTT
TRBV14	TRBD2	TRBJ2-7	-	CASSPLAGRSYEQYF	TGTGCCAGCAGCCCCCTAGCGGGACGCTCCTACGAGCAGTACTTC
TRBV5-1	-	TRBJ2-1	-	CASSPNVGGDEQFF	TGCGCCAGCAGCCCGAACGTCGGGGGCGATGAGCAGTTCTTC
TRBV6-5	TRBD1	TRBJ2-7	-	CASRAGGIYEQYF	TGTGCCAGCAGGGCAGGGGGCATATACGAGCAGTACTTC
TRBV7-3	-	TRBJ1-2	-	CASSFQVGEPGGYTF	TGTGCCAGCAGCTTTCAGGTGGGAGAACCGGGCGGCTACACCTTC
TRBV5-1	-	TRBJ2-7	-	CASSLDAGTRSYEQYF	TGCGCCAGCAGCTTGGATGCGGGGACCCGATCCTACGAGCAGTACTTC
TRBV6-4	TRBD1	TRBJ1-5	-	CASSDSFGGGLNQPQHF	TGTGCCAGCAGTGACTCTTTTGGAGGGGGCTTAAATCAGCCCCAGCATTTT
TRBV6-6	TRBD1	TRBJ2-7	-	CASRDRQGSDYEQYF	TGTGCCAGCAGAGATCGACAGGGATCGGACTACGAGCAGTACTTC
TRBV27	TRBD1	TRBJ2-7	few	CASRPGGAMNEQYF	TGTGCCAGCAGACCAGGGGGCGCTATGAACGAGCAGTACTTC
TRBV3-1	-	TRBJ2-1	-	CASSQGGPRNEQFF	TGTGCCAGCAGCCAAGGGGGGCCCAGAAATGAGCAGTTCTTC
TRBV7-6	TRBD1	TRBJ1-1	-	CASSRGQGSTEAFF	TGTGCCAGCAGCAGGGGACAGGGGAGTACTGAAGCTTTCTTT
TRBV14	TRBD1	TRBJ1-1	-	CASSPDRGRTYEAFF	TGTGCCAGCAGCCCGGACAGGGGGCGAACTTATGAAGCTTTCTTT
TRBV19	-	TRBJ1-1	-	CASSFGLSQDTEAFF	TGTGCCAGTAGTTTTGGACTCTCCCAGGACACTGAAGCTTTCTTT
TRBV5-1	-	TRBJ2-7	-	CASRTENYEQYF	TGCGCCAGCAGGACAGAAAATTACGAGCAGTACTTC
TRBV20-1	-	TRBJ2-7	-	CSARDRGLFLGSRHEQYF	TGCAGTGCTAGAGATCGCGGTTTATTCCTGGGGTCGAGACACGAGCAGTACTTC
TRBV5-1	-	TRBJ2-7	-	CASSLEGLKDEQYF	TGCGCCAGCAGCTTAGAGGGGCTTAAGGACGAGCAGTACTTC
TRBV12-3/TRBV12-4	TRBD1	TRBJ1-2	once	CASSLPLTGMGGYTF	TGTGCCAGCAGTTTACCCCTGACAGGGATGGGTGGCTACACCTTC
TRBV3-1	-	TRBJ1-2	-	CASSQDLTESYGYTF	TGTGCCAGCAGCCAAGATCTGACGGAGAGCTATGGCTACACCTTC
TRBV28	-	TRBJ1-2	-	CASSTDIRYGYTF	TGTGCCAGCAGCACGGACATCCGCTATGGCTACACCTTC
TRBV12-5	-	TRBJ2-2	-	CASGLIGRGNTGELFF	TGTGCTAGTGGTTTGATCGGTCGGGGAAACACCGGGGAGCTGTTTTTT